These T cell receptor beta chains were read from a single sample in a study of cytomegalovirus exposure and HLA in healthy donors. Assay: immunoSEQ multiplex PCR; the TCRdb copy retains only in-frame clones and omits some. The table lists about 150,000 clones, over 70% of them singletons, with 2% to 2.5% in the top ten. The sequencing sample was made of PBMCs. The receptors originated from a man between 25 and 39 years old in good health and CMV-seronegative. Each CDR3 is given with its conserved first and last residue. The order of the fields is D gene, J gene, V gene, CDR3 protein. The D gene is left open where the match is weak.

D: NA
J: TRBJ2-7
V: TRBV28
CDR3: CASSLALTGGYEQYF

D: NA
J: TRBJ2-7
V: TRBV4-3
CDR3: CASSQGIGASYEQYF

D: NA
J: TRBJ2-3
V: TRBV1
CDR3: CTSSQDQVAPSTDTQYF

D: NA
J: TRBJ1-2
V: TRBV13
CDR3: CASSFNEGRLEGYTF

D: TRBD1
J: TRBJ2-3
V: TRBV29-1
CDR3: CSFRGGGTGAADTQYF

D: NA
J: TRBJ2-3
V: TRBV10-1
CDR3: CASSEPDRITDTQYF

D: NA
J: TRBJ2-3
V: TRBV7-9
CDR3: CASSLPLGGRGLADTQYF

D: TRBD1
J: TRBJ2-1
V: TRBV7-2
CDR3: CASSLTGTGHNEQFF

D: NA
J: TRBJ2-5
V: TRBV9
CDR3: CASSVRGETQYF

D: TRBD1
J: TRBJ1-2
V: TRBV6-5
CDR3: CASSYSTGAPYGYTF

D: TRBD1
J: TRBJ1-4
V: TRBV7-6
CDR3: CASSSPGGQVDEKLFF

D: NA
J: TRBJ2-1
V: TRBV4-2
CDR3: CASRRNLAINYNEQFF

D: NA
J: TRBJ2-1
V: TRBV5-4
CDR3: CASSLELLYNEQFF

D: NA
J: TRBJ1-1
V: TRBV4-2
CDR3: CASSQQDTNTEAFF

D: TRBD1
J: TRBJ2-1
V: TRBV19
CDR3: CASSPYRGFGNEQFF

D: TRBD1
J: TRBJ1-1
V: TRBV19
CDR3: CASSDQGGTEAFF

D: TRBD2
J: TRBJ2-1
V: TRBV19
CDR3: CASRRTSGDNEQFF

D: NA
J: TRBJ1-4
V: TRBV5-1
CDR3: CASSPGAGVEEKLFF

D: TRBD1
J: TRBJ2-6
V: TRBV13
CDR3: CASSLDRGRSPGANVLTF

D: NA
J: TRBJ1-1
V: TRBV10-3
CDR3: CAISELRENTEAFF

D: NA
J: TRBJ2-7
V: TRBV2
CDR3: CASSMGALSSYEQYF

D: NA
J: TRBJ2-1
V: TRBV28
CDR3: CASSPQMAFTYNEQFF

D: NA
J: TRBJ1-4
V: TRBV7-9
CDR3: CSSSLEGAKLFF

D: TRBD1
J: TRBJ2-5
V: TRBV2
CDR3: CASSTTRTGEVEETQYF

D: TRBD1
J: TRBJ2-6
V: TRBV7-9
CDR3: CASSPSPGQASGANVLTF

D: NA
J: TRBJ2-3
V: TRBV11-3
CDR3: CASSLAPTDTQYF

D: NA
J: TRBJ2-1
V: TRBV29-1
CDR3: CSVENIGSEASYNEQFF

D: NA
J: TRBJ1-1
V: TRBV4-1
CDR3: CASSPNMNTEAFF

D: TRBD1
J: TRBJ1-2
V: TRBV15
CDR3: CATSTGTGRDYGYTF

D: TRBD1
J: TRBJ2-1
V: TRBV7-8
CDR3: CASSLTWRDRDNEQFF

D: TRBD1
J: TRBJ1-6
V: TRBV19
CDR3: CASTSTWDSLNSPLHF

D: NA
J: TRBJ2-7
V: TRBV6-1
CDR3: CASSVRGRVISQDYEQYF

D: TRBD1
J: TRBJ1-1
V: TRBV7-6
CDR3: CASTGGTGGVGTEAFF

D: TRBD2
J: TRBJ2-7
V: TRBV28
CDR3: CASSLGAGREQIYEQYF

D: NA
J: TRBJ2-7
V: TRBV30
CDR3: CAWSGTGTYEQYF